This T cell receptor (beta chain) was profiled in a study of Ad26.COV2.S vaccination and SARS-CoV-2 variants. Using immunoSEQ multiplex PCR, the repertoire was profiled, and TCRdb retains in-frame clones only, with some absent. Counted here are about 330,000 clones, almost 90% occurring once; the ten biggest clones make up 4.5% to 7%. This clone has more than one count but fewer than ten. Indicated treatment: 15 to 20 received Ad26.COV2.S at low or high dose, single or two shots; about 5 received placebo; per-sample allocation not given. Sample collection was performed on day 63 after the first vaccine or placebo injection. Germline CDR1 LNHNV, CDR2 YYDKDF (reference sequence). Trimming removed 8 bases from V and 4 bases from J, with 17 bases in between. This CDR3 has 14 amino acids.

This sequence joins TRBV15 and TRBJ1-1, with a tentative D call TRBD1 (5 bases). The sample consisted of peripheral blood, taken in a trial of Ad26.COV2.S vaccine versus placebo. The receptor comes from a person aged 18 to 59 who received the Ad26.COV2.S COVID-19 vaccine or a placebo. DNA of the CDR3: TGTGCCACCGGAGCCGGATTGGGGGTCACTGAAGCTTTCTTT. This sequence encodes CATGAGLGVTEAFF.